Each of the 22 T cell receptor beta chains below was sequenced from the same sample in a study of cytomegalovirus exposure and HLA in healthy donors. Clones were read by immunoSEQ multiplex PCR, and TCRdb kept only the in-frame ones, dropping some. This table has approximately 260,000 clones, 86% appearing once. Input material: PBMCs. Receptors originate from a woman younger than 35 in good health and CMV-seronegative.

The chain links TRBV5-4 to TRBJ2-1, with D perhaps TRBD2 (6 bases). The CDR3 loop spans 14 amino acids. V dropped 3 bases and J dropped 7 bases, with 14 bases sitting between them. CDR1 and CDR2 from the germline V gene are SGHNT and YYREEE (reference sequence). The CDR3 nucleotides read TGTGCCAGCAGCTCGGGACTGGAACGAAATGAGCAGTTCTTC. Amino acid sequence: CASSSGLERNEQFF. Looking up the rest from reference TRBV5-4 and TRBJ2-1 gives the full variable domain: ETGVTQSPTHLIKTRGQQVTLRCSSQSGHNTVSWYQQALGQGPQFIFQYYREEENGRGNFPPRFSGLQFPNYSSELNVNALELDDSALYLCASSSGLERNEQFFGPGTRLTVL.

The V call is TRBV27, the J call TRBJ2-5, with TRBD1 matching 8 bases. CDR1 is MNHEY, CDR2 SMNVEV, per germline (reference sequence). Trimming removed 1 base from V and 0 bases from J; junction bases left unmatched: 7. This CDR3 spans 17 amino acids. The CDR3 reads CASSLWGQGAYQETQYF. CDR3 nucleotide sequence: TGTGCCAGCAGTTTATGGGGGCAGGGGGCGTACCAAGAGACCCAGTACTTC.

The chain recombines TRBV2 with TRBJ1-5; maybe TRBD1 (5 bases). The CDR3 has 15 amino acids. The germline CDR1 and CDR2 sequences are SNHLY and FYNNEI. The V end lost 6 bases, the J end lost 4 bases, and 16 bases lay between the germline ends. The DNA of the CDR3 is TGTGCCAGCAGGAAGGGGACTACTGGGAATCAGCCCCAGCATTTT. Encoded protein: CASRKGTTGNQPQHF.

The rearrangement joins TRBV9 to TRBJ1-6; 8 bases fit TRBD1. V gave up 3 bases and J gave up 9 bases; unmatched junction bases: 8. Germline V gene sequence: CDR1 SGDLS, CDR2 YYNGEE. CDR3 size: 15 residues. The CDR3 reads CASSAEDRVGSPLHF. The DNA for the CDR3 is TGTGCCAGCAGCGCAGAGGACAGGGTGGGTTCACCCCTCCACTTT.

The gene calls are TRBV6-5 and TRBJ1-5; D not resolved. The CDR3 is 15 amino acids. Germline V gene lookup returns CDR1 MNHEY and CDR2 SVGAGI. Deletions cut 2 bases from V and 7 bases from J, with 15 bases between. Here the CDR3 reads CASSYDGVGGQPQHF. The CDR3 DNA reads TGTGCCAGCAGTTACGACGGGGTAGGAGGGCAGCCCCAGCATTTT.

The V call is TRBV6-5, the J call TRBJ1-2; TRBD1 agrees at 9 bases. The ends lost 7 bases at V and 8 bases at J; junction bases unmatched: 5. CDR1 is MNHEY, CDR2 SVGAGI, per germline. CDR3 length: 12 residues. CDR3 region: CASTRTGVGYTF. DNA of the CDR3: TGTGCCAGCACCAGGACAGGGGTAGGCTACACCTTC.

The chain couples TRBV7-8 to TRBJ1-2; 7 bases align to TRBD1. Germline lookup yields CDR1 SGHVS and CDR2 FQNEAQ. Trimming cost V 6 bases and J 2 bases; bases outside gene matches: 6. The CDR3 sequence is 14 residues long. The CDR3: CASSTGVGNYGYTF. The CDR3 nucleotides are TGTGCCAGCAGTACAGGGGTTGGCAACTATGGCTACACCTTC.

The rearrangement joins TRBV2 to TRBJ1-1; D not resolved. CDR3 size: 14 residues. Between the trimmed V and J ends, which lost 7 bases and 0 bases, there was a span of 12 bases. Looked up from germline, CDR1 is SNHLY and CDR2 is FYNNEI. The CDR3: CASIMNSLNTEAFF. The CDR3 region has the DNA TGTGCCAGCATTATGAACAGCTTGAACACTGAAGCTTTCTTT.

The rearrangement joins TRBV27 to TRBJ1-2, with a weak D call TRBD1 (5 bases). CDR1 and CDR2 (germline): MNHEY, SMNVEV (reference sequence). Trimming left V 6 bases short and J 5 bases short, with 16 bases between. This CDR3 has 14 amino acids. The CDR3, as DNA: TGTGCCAGCAGCCCAACAGGTTTGGGATATGGCTACACCTTC. Translated: CASSPTGLGYGYTF.

V and J are TRBV19 and TRBJ2-7; D gene uncertain. The CDR3 runs to 11 residues. Deletions cut 8 bases from V and 3 bases from J, with 8 bases between. The V gene's germline CDR1 is LNHDA and CDR2 SQIVND (reference sequence). CDR3 amino acids: CASGPVYEQYF. The CDR3 coding sequence is TGTGCCAGTGGGCCGGTCTACGAGCAGTACTTC.

The V call is TRBV7-3, the J call TRBJ2-5; 8 nucleotides agree with TRBD1. Looked up from germline, CDR1 is SGHTA and CDR2 is FQGTGA. The trim removed 2 bases at V and 5 bases at J, leaving 13 bases unmatched. The CDR3 runs 17 residues. CDR3 sequence (DNA): TGTGCCAGCAGCTTATCAGGACAGGGATGGGTGAAGGAGACCCAGTACTTC. It encodes CASSLSGQGWVKETQYF.

The chain employs TRBV6-5 and TRBJ2-7, with TRBD2 matching over 11 bases. Germline V gives CDR1 MNHEY, CDR2 SVGAGI. The J segment lost 4 bases and the V segment lost 6 bases, leaving 5 bases of the junction unmatched. The CDR3 is 14 amino acids. CDR3 DNA sequence: TGTGCCAGCAGCCAGGGACTAGCGGTGTACGAGCAGTACTTC. Residues: CASSQGLAVYEQYF.

V and J are TRBV11-2 and TRBJ2-7; 10 bases fit TRBD1. Germline lookup yields CDR1 SGHAT and CDR2 FQNNGV. Germline trimming cut 5 bases from V and 2 bases from J; bases unmatched to any gene: 6. The CDR3 extends over 15 amino acids. This CDR3 reads CASSPRQGAPYEQYF. The CDR3 coding sequence is TGTGCCAGCAGCCCCCGACAGGGGGCCCCCTACGAGCAGTACTTC. Full variable domain (rest looked up from reference TRBV11-2 and TRBJ2-7): EAGVAQSPRYKIIEKRQSVAFWCNPISGHATLYWYQQILGQGPKLLIQFQNNGVVDDSQLPKDRFSAERLKGVDSTLKIQPAKLEDSAVYLCASSPRQGAPYEQYFGPGTRLTVT.

This chain joins TRBV27 and TRBJ1-3, with 7 bases fitting TRBD1. V dropped 1 base and J dropped 4; count of bases not matched to a gene: 10. The CDR3 has 17 amino acids. Germline-derived CDR1 and CDR2 are MNHEY and SMNVEV (reference sequence). The CDR3 DNA reads TGTGCCAGCAGTTTATGGGGAGGAGGAGGGGGCGGAAACACCATATATTTT. This codes for CASSLWGGGGGGNTIYF.

The chain is built from TRBV28 and TRBJ2-3; 13 bases agree with TRBD2. Trimming took 5 bases from V and 2 from J; bases not matched to a gene: 4. Germline CDR1 MDHEN, CDR2 SYDVKM. The CDR3 runs to 16 residues. Here the CDR3 DNA reads TGTGCCAGCAGTAGGGGACTAGCGGGACTCACAGATACGCAGTATTTT. Translating gives CASSRGLAGLTDTQYF.

This clone was detected only once. CDR3 region: CASSVTGQETQYF. As DNA, the CDR3 is TGTGCCAGCAGCGTCACAGGGCAAGAGACCCAGTACTTC. The chain links TRBV9 to TRBJ2-5; tentatively, D is TRBD1 (6 bases). Germline assignment: CDR1 SGDLS and CDR2 YYNGEE. This CDR3 is 13 amino acids long. V lost 2 bases and J lost 2, with 7 bases in between.

The J gene is TRBJ2-1, the V gene TRBV13; no clear D gene. The V and J ends lost 2 bases and 7 bases respectively, with 9 bases between them. Germline-derived CDR1 and CDR2 are PRHDT and FYEKMQ (reference sequence). CDR3 length equals 13 residues. CDR3 residues: CASSLPPANEQFF. The CDR3 DNA reads as TGTGCCAGCAGCTTACCCCCCGCGAATGAGCAGTTCTTC. Complete variable domain (other parts from reference TRBV13 and TRBJ2-1): AAGVIQSPRHLIKEKRETATLKCYPIPRHDTVYWYQQGPGQDPQFLISFYEKMQSDKGSIPDRFSAQQFSDYHSELNMSSLELGDSALYFCASSLPPANEQFFGPGTRLTVL.

The chain joins TRBV2 to TRBJ2-1, with TRBD1 matching 11 bases. V lost 4 bases to trimming and J lost 8 bases; unmatched junction nucleotides: 13. Germline loops: CDR1 SNHLY, CDR2 FYNNEI. This CDR3 has 17 amino acids. This CDR3 is CASSGLTGTGGIDEQFF. The CDR3 DNA reads as TGTGCCAGCAGTGGGTTAACCGGGACAGGGGGTATCGATGAGCAGTTCTTC.

The chain couples TRBV5-4 to TRBJ2-5; TRBD2 matches at 11 bases. The CDR3 contains 15 residues. V dropped 3 bases and J dropped 9; count of bases not matched to a gene: 10. CDR1 is SGHNT and CDR2 is YYREEE in the germline V gene (reference sequence). The CDR3: CASSSGGTSGKPQYF. CDR3 DNA sequence: TGTGCCAGCAGCTCTGGTGGGACTAGCGGCAAGCCCCAGTACTTC.

This sequence joins TRBV19 and TRBJ1-2; D perhaps matches TRBD1 (5 bases). CDR3 size: 16 residues. Trimming left V 2 bases short and J 5 bases short, with 18 bases between. The germline CDR1 and CDR2 sequences are LNHDA and SQIVND (reference sequence). CDR3 bases: TGTGCCAGTAGTATAATGTCCCCAGGGCAGCTTTATGGCTACACCTTC. It translates to CASSIMSPGQLYGYTF.

The CDR3 sequence is CASNPQTGDTQYF. The CDR3 DNA follows: TGTGCCAGCAACCCTCAAACGGGAGATACGCAGTATTTT. The V call is TRBV2, the J call TRBJ2-3, with D unclear. Trimming stripped 7 bases from V and 5 bases from J, with 13 bases between. The V gene's germline CDR1 is SNHLY and CDR2 FYNNEI. The CDR3 totals 13 residues.

The gene calls are TRBV2 and TRBJ2-3; D possibly corresponds to TRBD2 (6 bases). In germline, CDR1 is SNHLY, CDR2 FYNNEI. The CDR3 sequence is 15 residues long. The V end was cut by 5 bases, the J end by 0 bases, with 12 bases between. The CDR3: CASSLTAGSTDTQYF. The DNA for the CDR3 is TGTGCCAGCAGTTTAACGGCGGGGAGCACAGATACGCAGTATTTT.